Listed below are T cell receptor beta chains from one sample, sequenced in a study of spatial heterogeneity in lung cancer. TCRdb independently ran MiXCR on the 5' RACE reads; one entry per CDR3 protein. The data show 10,000 to 15,000 distinct CDR3 sequences, less than 4.5% seen once. Here the sequenced sample was PBMCs, taken at surgery. These receptors all come from a male donor with early-stage non-small cell lung cancer. CDR3s include the opening cysteine and the closing phenylalanine or tryptophan. The D gene is left open where the match is weak. Only part of the rows carry a size: once, few, many, or a class if the clone is expanded.

medium-sized TRBJ2-1 TRBD1 TRBV6-6 TGTGCCAGCAGACCGGGACAGGGGTTCAATGAGCAGTTCTTC CASRPGQGFNEQFF
many TRBJ1-2 TRBD1 TRBV18 TGTGCCAGCTCTCTAGGGGGCGCTTTCTATGGCTACACCTTC CASSLGGAFYGYTF
many TRBJ1-5 . TRBV13 TGTGCCAGCCGCAGGAGAGGGGTTAATCAGCCCCAGCATTTT CASRRRGVNQPQHF
many TRBJ1-2 . TRBV12-3/TRBV12-4 TGTGCCAGCAGCACCCGTTATGGGGCCCTTGGCTACACCTTC CASSTRYGALGYTF
many TRBJ2-7 . TRBV9 TGTGCCAGCAGCGTAAGTTCAGGGTCCTACGAGCAGTACTTC CASSVSSGSYEQYF
. TRBJ2-5 . TRBV11-2 TGTGCCAGCAGCTTCTGGGCAGGGAGACAAGAGACCCAGTACTTC CASSFWAGRQETQYF
many TRBJ2-2 . TRBV11-2 TGTGCCAGCAGCTTTGTGGGTTTCAGCACCGGGGAGCTGTTTTTT CASSFVGFSTGELFF
few TRBJ2-7 TRBD2 TRBV4-1 TGCGCCAGCAGCCTAGGGACTAGCGGGATATCCTACGAGCAGTACTTC CASSLGTSGISYEQYF
many TRBJ2-1 TRBD2 TRBV4-1 TGCGCCAGCAGCCAAGGACTAGCGGGCAACAATGAGCAGTTCTTC CASSQGLAGNNEQFF
many TRBJ1-5 TRBD1 TRBV7-9 TGTGCCAGCAGCTTAGGACAGGGCGGTCAGCCCCAGCATTTT CASSLGQGGQPQHF
many TRBJ1-1 . TRBV3-1 TGTGCCAGCAGCCAAGCAGTCGGGCTGGGGAGGACTGAAGCTTTCTTT CASSQAVGLGRTEAFF
many TRBJ2-3 . TRBV7-9 TGTGCCAGCAGCGCCCGGGGTCCAGATACGCAGTATTTT CASSARGPDTQYF
. TRBJ2-5 . TRBV11-2 TGTGCCAGCAGCTTAGGGGGTCGGGGAGCACAAGAGACCCAGTACTTC CASSLGGRGAQETQYF
many TRBJ2-7 . TRBV6-2/TRBV6-3 TGTGCCAGCAGTTTCACCTACGAGCAGTACTTC CASSFTYEQYF
many TRBJ2-5 . TRBV24-1 TGTGCCACCAGTGATAGAACTAACAGGGTAGAAGAGACCCAGTACTTC CATSDRTNRVEETQYF
many TRBJ1-2 . TRBV7-2 TGTGCCAGCAGCTTAGATGGAGGGGGCTATGGCTACACCTTC CASSLDGGGYGYTF
many TRBJ1-1 . TRBV28 TGTGCCAGCAGTTGCCCGAACAGGGAAGGGAACACTGAAGCTTTCTTT CASSCPNREGNTEAFF
medium-sized TRBJ2-1 . TRBV7-9 TGTGCCGGGTCCAATGAGCAGTTCTTC CAGSNEQFF
many TRBJ2-7 TRBD2 TRBV18 TGTGCCAGCTCACCCCGCTTCATCGGGGGGGGATTTGAAGTTGTGGAGCAGTACTTC CASSPRFIGGGFEVVEQYF
few TRBJ1-1 TRBD1 TRBV20-1 TGCAGTGCTAGAGATCTGGGCAGGGGGACTGAAGCTTTCTTT CSARDLGRGTEAFF
. TRBJ2-1 TRBD2 TRBV2 TGTGCCAGCTCCTCTCCGGGTAGCGGGAGGCCCACAGGAGGGGAGCAGTTCTTC CASSSPGSGRPTGGEQFF
many TRBJ2-1 . TRBV29-1 TGCAGCGTTGCCAGGAGCAATGAGCAGTTCTTC CSVARSNEQFF
many TRBJ1-1 TRBD1 TRBV5-4 TGTGCCAGCAGCCCAGGGACAGACACTGAAGCTTTCTTT CASSPGTDTEAFF
many TRBJ2-2 TRBD2 TRBV12-3/TRBV12-4 TGTGCCAGCAGTCCGAAGATAGCGGGAGCACACACCGGGGAGCTGTTTTTT CASSPKIAGAHTGELFF
many TRBJ2-5 . TRBV28 TGTGCCAGCAGTTTATACGAGACCCAGTACTTC CASSLYETQYF
many TRBJ2-1 TRBD2 TRBV14 TGTGCCAGCAGCAGGAGACAGCGGGAGGGTCTTAGCAATGAGCAGTTCTTC CASSRRQREGLSNEQFF
many TRBJ2-1 . TRBV12-3/TRBV12-4 TGTGCCAGCAGTCCGGGGAGAGGGCGGGTCTCCTACAATGAGCAGTTCTTC CASSPGRGRVSYNEQFF
many TRBJ2-3 . TRBV14 TGTGCCAGCAGCCTGTATTCAAATACGCAGTATTTT CASSLYSNTQYF
many TRBJ2-3 . TRBV20-1 TGCAGTGCTAGATTCCGGGGCACAGATACGCAGTATTTT CSARFRGTDTQYF
. TRBJ2-5 TRBD2 TRBV20-1 TGCAGTGCTCTAGCGGGGCAAGAGACCCAGTACTTC CSALAGQETQYF
many TRBJ2-7 . TRBV9 TGTGCCAGCAGCGGCACAGGTTCGAAGCAGTACTTC CASSGTGSKQYF
. TRBJ1-5 TRBD1 TRBV7-2 TGTGCCAGCAGCCTCCGGACAGGCCCGAGGAGCAATCAGCCCCAGCATTTT CASSLRTGPRSNQPQHF
medium-sized TRBJ2-5 . TRBV7-9 TGTGCCAGCAGCTTCTACGACAGCCAAGAGACCCAGTACTTC CASSFYDSQETQYF
many TRBJ2-3 . TRBV10-3 TGTGCTTATCGGGGCGGGATGAGCACAGATACGCAGTATTTT CAYRGGMSTDTQYF
many TRBJ1-1 . TRBV5-6 TGTGCCAGCAATAAATGGGACACTGAAGCTTTCTTT CASNKWDTEAFF
many TRBJ2-2 . TRBV7-3 TGTGCCAGCAGCGCCTATCTGGACACCGGGGAGCTGTTTTTT CASSAYLDTGELFF
many TRBJ1-1 . TRBV5-1 TGCGCCAGCAGCCCCACCCCGGGAAGGTCGAACACTGAAGCTTTCTTT CASSPTPGRSNTEAFF
many TRBJ2-5 TRBD1 TRBV5-1 TGCGCCAGCAGCTTGGGGGGACAGGTAGAGACCCAGTACTTC CASSLGGQVETQYF
many TRBJ1-6 . TRBV7-2 TGTGCCAGCAGCTTAGCGGGCGGTCAGGGTTCACCCCTCCACTTT CASSLAGGQGSPLHF
many TRBJ2-1 . TRBV19 TGTGCCAGTAGTAAGCTGAGCCCCAATGAGCAGTTCTTC CASSKLSPNEQFF
many TRBJ1-6 . TRBV20-1 TGCAGTGCTAGCCTAATCGGGTCGACGGGGTCACCCCTCCACTTT CSASLIGSTGSPLHF
many TRBJ1-1 . TRBV7-8 TGTGCCAGCAACCTTGACAGTATGAACACTGAAGCTTTCTTT CASNLDSMNTEAFF
many TRBJ2-3 TRBD1 TRBV5-1 TGCGCCAGCAGCGTGGGACAGGGTCCAGATACGCAGTATTTT CASSVGQGPDTQYF
many TRBJ2-1 . TRBV7-6 TGTGCCAGCAGCGGGAGAGGAGTCGATGAGCAGTTCTTC CASSGRGVDEQFF
many TRBJ1-4 . TRBV20-1 TGCAGTGCTAAAGGGCTGGGGGACAACACAAATGAAAAACTGTTTTTT CSAKGLGDNTNEKLFF
. TRBJ2-3 . TRBV12-3/TRBV12-4 TGTGCCAGCAGTCCCAGGGACTTTAGCACAGATACGCAGTATTTT CASSPRDFSTDTQYF
many TRBJ2-3 TRBD1 TRBV10-3 TGTGCCATCAGTGAGTCTGTGGACAGGGGGTCGGCAGATACGCAGTATTTT CAISESVDRGSADTQYF
many TRBJ2-7 TRBD2 TRBV27 TGTGCCAGCAGCGGACTAGCGGGAAGGTACGAGCAGTACTTC CASSGLAGRYEQYF
many TRBJ1-1 TRBD1 TRBV6-2/TRBV6-3 TGTGCCAGCAGTACGCGACAGGGTCGGGCTGAAGCTTTCTTT CASSTRQGRAEAFF
many TRBJ1-4 . TRBV10-3 TGTGCCATCGGGGATAGAAAACTGTTTTTT CAIGDRKLFF
medium-sized TRBJ2-7 TRBD1 TRBV7-9 TGTGCCAGCAGCTCCCCAGGGGGCGAGCAGTACTTC CASSSPGGEQYF
many TRBJ2-7 . TRBV6-2/TRBV6-3 TGTGCCAGCGAAGAAAATTCCTACGAGCAGTACTTC CASEENSYEQYF
many TRBJ2-1 . TRBV10-3 TGTGCCATCAGTGGGCGGAGCTCCTACAATGAGCAGTTCTTC CAISGRSSYNEQFF
many TRBJ2-1 . TRBV6-2/TRBV6-3 TGTGCCAGCAGCGAAACGGGACCTCTCAAGAAGGTCTTC CASSETGPLKKVF
few TRBJ1-2 . TRBV9 TGTGCCAGCAGCGTAGCTCCAAGGACCATGAACTATGGCTACACCTTC CASSVAPRTMNYGYTF
many TRBJ2-1 . TRBV20-1 TGCAGTGCTGATAACAGATGGGCGGGATACAATGAGCAGTTCTTC CSADNRWAGYNEQFF